One TCR beta chain is described in this entry. This clone was picked up many times. The antigen this receptor binds is unknown. No base qualities exist here, and no much larger clone lies one base off it. Related bone marrow donors provided peripheral blood samples on the day of marrow donation. Peripheral blood and bone marrow mononuclear cells were isolated by Ficoll-Hypaque density centrifugation and were cryopreserved. This record comes from a study of T cells after posttransplantation cyclophosphamide (dated by TCRdb to about 2016). Broadly, across the study: Using TRB sequencing, the study followed how the T cell repertoire rebuilt after myeloablative bone marrow transplantation with posttransplantation cyclophosphamide given as GVHD prophylaxis. Public TRB sequences were searched against a database of over 3,000 sequences associated with responses to pathogens, tumor antigens, self-antigens and alloantigens. Antigen receptor sequencing covered samples from some 36 PTCy-treated patients and around 15 of their related bone marrow donors. Blood from every one of the 34 PTCy patients who had 1-year posttransplant specimens underwent TRB sequencing. Because TRA and TRB clonality correlated tightly in about 9 samples, the subsequent TCR analyses were limited to TRB only. Up to roughly 3 additional blood samples from 2 to 5.2 years after transplant were also TRB-sequenced in 3 patients, as was pretransplant blood from several patients. On the study overall, not on this receptor specifically: The TRB repertoires of T cells infiltrating skin or GI tract showed only limited overlap with the TRB repertoires of T cells in blood. Donor-recipient similarity was low at 1-2 months but increased during the first year, and donor CD8+ memory clones often dominated later blood repertoires. Across 45 patients, recipient CMV seropositivity and CMV reactivation were highly associated with TRB clonality; PTCy diversity was similar to CNI/methotrexate controls.

From a lookup of the germline V gene (reference sequence), CDR1 and CDR2 are SGHNT and YYREEE. The V end gives up 3 bases and the J end 0 bases, leaving 3 bases in the junction not matched to a gene. Taken from cysteine to phenylalanine, the CDR3 has 16 residues. Just the 48-base CDR3 DNA is kept, in frame starting at base 1. TRB sequencing was run on genomic DNA with either the immunoSEQ assay at survey resolution or the hsTCRB kit. The paper's processing steps were these. The immunoSEQ software handled initial read processing, and the LymphoSeq R package was used for repertoire analyses. Clonality was computed as 1 minus normalized Shannon entropy, and a Gini coefficient was also calculated for each TRB dataset. Phenotypes of unsorted samples were inferred by mapping TRB sequences from sorted subsets of the recipient or donor onto unsorted samples of the same recipient. TCRdb re-hosts the immuneACCESS table, in-frame sequences only. Its copies lack some clones; in the studies checked, an unresolved V gene accounts for under half of them, and the cause for the rest is not known. From that table come the V and J calls and clone size; the DNA was used to work out D and trimming. The table puts 40,000 to 55,000 clones in this sample, none counted just once. The ten largest clones take up 2% to 2.5% of the sample.

The specimen sequenced was PBMCs. The receptor chain draws on TRBV5-4 and TRBJ2-2, and 9 bases in between align with TRBD1. This clonotype was sampled from a man in his forties or fifties in good health, CMV-negative, and a related stem cell transplant donor. Read as DNA, the sequence is TGTGCCAGCAGCTCTAGACAGGGGGCGAACACCGGGGAGCTGTTTTTT. Its protein is CASSSRQGANTGELFF.